One sample yielded the 9 T cell receptor beta chains listed below, sequenced in a study of shared clonotypes between healthy human individuals. The method was immunoSEQ multiplex PCR; TCRdb's version includes in-frame clones alone and lacks a portion of them. The sample yields around 500,000 clones, around 80% seen once. Sequencing was done on a sample of PBMCs. Receptors originate from a woman aged 40 to 55 in good health. Some clones in this sample may be carry-over from other donors' samples.

About this clone itself: A much larger clone lies a single base off, so this may be a read error. This chain joins TRBV4-3 and TRBJ2-2; 10 positions agree with TRBD2. This CDR3 region has 16 residues. Germline V gives CDR1 LGHNA, CDR2 YSLEER. The CDR3 DNA is TGCGCCAGCACCCCCAAGAGCGGGAGGGCCACCGGGGAGCTGCTTTTT. This gives the protein CASTPKSGRATGELLF.

CDR3: CASSGTSPTYNEQFF. The CDR3 DNA sequence: TGTGCCAGCAGTGGCACTAGTCCCACCTACAATGAGCAGTTCTTC. This chain links TRBV6-1 with TRBJ2-1; D is perhaps TRBD2 (5 bases). Per germline, CDR1 MNHNS and CDR2 SASEGT. V was cut by 4 bases and J by 2 bases, with 12 bases left in between. This CDR3 spans 15 amino acids.

This clone was counted between two and nine times. The rearrangement uses TRBV28 and TRBJ1-2; D is perhaps TRBD1 (5 bases). CDR1 is MDHEN, CDR2 SYDVKM, per germline. Trimming left V 10 bases short and J 4 bases short, with 7 bases between. This CDR3 has 10 amino acids. The CDR3 here is CATRVYGYTF. The CDR3 DNA is TGTGCCACCAGGGTCTATGGCTACACCTTC.

The rearrangement uses TRBV27 and TRBJ1-2; no firm D call. Germline V gives CDR1 MNHEY, CDR2 SMNVEV (reference sequence). With 2 bases removed from V and 5 bases from J, the gap between germline ends came to 15 bases. CDR3 length equals 15 residues. The CDR3 region has the DNA TGTGCCAGCAGTTTAACCGCCGTGTTCAGTTATGGCTACACCTTC. This translates into CASSLTAVFSYGYTF.

This chain joins TRBV9 and TRBJ1-3; tentative D call: TRBD1 (5 bases). Germline CDR1 SGDLS, CDR2 YYNGEE. The CDR3 spans 14 residues. Trimming took off 4 bases at V and 2 bases at J, with 10 bases between the two ends. In DNA, the CDR3 is TGTGCCAGCAGCCCTCAGGGCACTGGAAACACCATATATTTT. Translating gives CASSPQGTGNTIYF.

The chain combines TRBV19 with TRBJ2-5; D is unclear. CDR3 length: 11 amino acids. Trimming took off 6 bases at V and 9 bases at J, with 11 bases between the two ends. From germline, CDR1 is LNHDA and CDR2 SQIVND (reference sequence). DNA for the CDR3: TGTGCCAGTAGCGTGGGTCTTGCCCAGTACTTC. It translates to CASSVGLAQYF.

The rearrangement links TRBV5-4 to TRBJ2-3; D is unresolved. The length of the CDR3 is 14 residues. Trimming took off 6 bases at V and 2 bases at J, with 13 bases between the two ends. Germline V lookup: CDR1 SGHNT, CDR2 YYREEE (reference sequence). The CDR3 DNA is TGTGCCAGCACCCCGAAAGAGAACACAGATACGCAGTATTTT. Its protein product is CASTPKENTDTQYF. Using reference TRBV5-4 and TRBJ2-3 for the parts outside the CDR3, the full variable domain is ETGVTQSPTHLIKTRGQQVTLRCSSQSGHNTVSWYQQALGQGPQFIFQYYREEENGRGNFPPRFSGLQFPNYSSELNVNALELDDSALYLCASTPKENTDTQYFGPGTRLTVL.

The chain recombines TRBV9 with TRBJ2-5; 7 nucleotides align to TRBD2. Germline trimming cut 0 bases from V and 11 bases from J; bases unmatched to any gene: 13. Germline values: CDR1 SGDLS, CDR2 YYNGEE. This CDR3 is built from 15 residues. CDR3 region: CASSVDVGGPQEQYF. CDR3 bases: TGTGCCAGCAGCGTAGACGTGGGAGGGCCTCAGGAGCAGTACTTC.

On this clone: A much larger clone sits a single nucleotide away, making a read error possible. In DNA, the CDR3 is TGTGCCTGGAGCAGACAGGGTGCCCACGAGCAGTACTTC. It translates to CAWSRQGAHEQYF. This sequence joins TRBV30 and TRBJ2-7, with TRBD1 identical over 7 bases. CDR3 size: 13 residues. J was trimmed by 5 bases and V by 3 bases; bases with no gene match: 7. Germline CDR1 is GTSNPN and CDR2 is SVGIG (reference sequence).